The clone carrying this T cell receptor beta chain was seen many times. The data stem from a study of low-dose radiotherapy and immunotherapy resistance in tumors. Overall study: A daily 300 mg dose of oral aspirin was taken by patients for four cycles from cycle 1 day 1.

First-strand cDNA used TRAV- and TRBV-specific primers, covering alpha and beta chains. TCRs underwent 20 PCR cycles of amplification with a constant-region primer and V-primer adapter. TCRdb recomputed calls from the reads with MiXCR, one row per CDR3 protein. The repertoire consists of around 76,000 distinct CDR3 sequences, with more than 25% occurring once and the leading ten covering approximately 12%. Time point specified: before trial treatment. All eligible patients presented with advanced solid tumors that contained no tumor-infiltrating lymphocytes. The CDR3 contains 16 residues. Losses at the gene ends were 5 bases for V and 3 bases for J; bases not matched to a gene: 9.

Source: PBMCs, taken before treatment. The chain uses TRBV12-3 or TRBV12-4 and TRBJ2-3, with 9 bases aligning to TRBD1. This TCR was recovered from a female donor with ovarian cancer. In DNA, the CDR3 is TGTGCCAGCAGTCCTGACCGGGACAGGGTGACAGATACGCAGTATTTT. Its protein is CASSPDRDRVTDTQYF.